This T cell receptor beta chain was recorded in a study of T cells after posttransplantation cyclophosphamide. Using immunoSEQ multiplex PCR, the repertoire was profiled, and TCRdb retains in-frame clones only, with some absent. The sample consists of roughly 49,000 clones, around 83% of them appearing once. General study results and limits: Donor-recipient repertoire similarity was low at 1-2 months, rising over year one. Blood and skin or GI T cell repertoires showed limited TRB overlap. Recipient CMV seropositivity and CMV reactivation strongly tracked TRB clonality.

The CDR3 spans 15 residues. Unmatched junction bases numbered 7, after V lost 6 bases and J lost 1 base. CDR1 and CDR2 (germline): SQVTM, ANQGSEA. As to this clone: The antigen remains unidentified.

Sequencing was performed on PBMCs. This receptor was taken from a man younger than 45 with a blood cancer, CMV-positive, and with a related stem cell donor. The chain combines TRBV29-1 with TRBJ2-2; 8 nucleotides align to TRBD2. The CDR3 spells CSVIRAGENTGELFF. The CDR3, as DNA: TGCAGCGTCATTAGAGCGGGAGAGAACACCGGGGAGCTGTTTTTT.